Listed here are 24 T cell receptor beta chains from one sample, sequenced in a study of blood T cells in healthy people across ages (dated by TCRdb to between 2014 and 2017). Library prep was done by 5' RACE. Sequencer: Illumina HiSeq 2500. The second PCR ran for roughly 7 to 11 cycles and used a J-beta primer mix along with a sample-barcoded 5' primer. Through fastp at Q25 and MiXCR, TCRdb rebuilt clones from the public reads, retaining in-frame beta chains. All rows with the same CDR3 protein become a single entry with the most common DNA and genes. For this sample the table gives 1.5 million to 2 million distinct CDR3 sequences, of which approximately 32% were detected only once. Clones ranked in the top ten supply approximately 10% of the sample. The sample was blood. The receptors come from a woman aged 25 to 39 in good health.

This clonotype appeared many times. The genes are TRBV6-6 and TRBJ2-1; TRBD2 agrees at 11 bases. This CDR3 region has 15 residues. Germline CDR1 is MNHNY and CDR2 is SVGAGI (reference sequence). With 8 bases clipped from V and 3 bases from J, the junction kept 6 bases outside the gene matches. CDR3 residues: CASSVSGRVYNEQFF. In DNA, the CDR3 is TGTGCCAGCTCGGTTAGCGGGAGGGTCTACAATGAGCAGTTCTTC.

The V and J genes are TRBV6-2 or TRBV6-3 and TRBJ1-5; D possibly corresponds to TRBD1 (6 bases). This CDR3 comprises 15 residues. V lost 6 bases, J lost 3 bases, and 15 bases lay in between. CDR1 is MNHEY and CDR2 is SVGEGT in the germline V gene. Here the CDR3 reads CASRSEDRYNQPQHF. The CDR3 nucleotides read TGTGCCAGCAGATCGGAGGACAGATACAATCAGCCCCAGCATTTT.

This sequence joins TRBV5-5 and TRBJ2-2; D gene unclear. V was shortened by 2 bases and J by 1 base, with 18 bases between the two germline ends. The CDR3 extends over 18 amino acids. Germline V CDR1 and CDR2: SGHKS, YYEKEE (reference sequence). In nucleotides, the CDR3 is TGTGCCAGCAGCTTATTAATCAGAATATTGATGAACACCGGGGAGCTGTTTTTT. Encoded protein: CASSLLIRILMNTGELFF. Complete variable domain (other parts from reference TRBV5-5 and TRBJ2-2): DAGVTQSPTHLIKTRGQQVTLRCSPISGHKSVSWYQQVLGQGPQFIFQYYEKEERGRGNFPDRFSARQFPNYSSELNVNALLLGDSALYLCASSLLIRILMNTGELFFGEGSRLTVL.

A few counts support this clonotype. The CDR3 nucleotides read TGTGCCAGCAGTCCCCGGTACAGGAGAGACTGGGAGACCCAGTACTTC. Encoded protein: CASSPRYRRDWETQYF. This chain joins TRBV2 and TRBJ2-5; D might be TRBD1 (5 bases). The ends were cut back, 5 bases at V and 5 bases at J, with 21 bases in the middle. The CDR3 loop spans 16 amino acids. Germline loops: CDR1 SNHLY, CDR2 FYNNEI. Looking up the rest from reference TRBV2 and TRBJ2-5 gives the full variable domain: EPEVTQTPSHQVTQMGQEVILRCVPISNHLYFYWYRQILGQKVEFLVSFYNNEISEKSEIFDDQFSVERPDGSNFTLKIRSTKLEDSAMYFCASSPRYRRDWETQYFGPGTRLLVL.

In regard to this clonotype: Compared with germline, one end of the junction differs, possibly owing to a read error. The chain has TRBV3-1 and TRBJ2-5; D gene ambiguous. Germline CDR1 LGHDT, CDR2 YNNKEL (reference sequence). The CDR3 covers 17 residues. DNA of the CDR3: TGTGCCAACAGCCAAGTCCCTCCAGCATGGGCCCAAGAGACCCTGTACTTC. This encodes CANSQVPPAWAQETLYF.

This clonotype was detected only a few times. V and J are TRBV20-1 and TRBJ1-2, with D possibly TRBD1 on 5 matching bases. The V end was cut by 2 bases, the J end by 8 bases, with 15 bases between. CDR3 length equals 13 residues. Germline V gene data show CDR1 as DFQATT and CDR2 as SNEGSKA (reference sequence). The CDR3 DNA follows: TGCAGTGCTAGACAGGGCCGGAGGGACGGCTACACCTTC. As protein: CSARQGRRDGYTF.

This clonotype has more than one count but fewer than ten. This rearrangement joins TRBV9 to TRBJ2-7, with TRBD2 identical over 13 bases. CDR1 and CDR2 from the germline V gene are SGDLS and YYNGEE. The V segment lost 3 bases and the J segment 5 bases; nucleotides outside the gene matches: 2. This CDR3 has 14 amino acids. The DNA for the CDR3 is TGTGCCAGCAGCGGGACTAGCGGGAGCGACGAGCAGTACTTC. Translation gives CASSGTSGSDEQYF.

This clonotype was seen a few times. The V and J genes are TRBV5-1 and TRBJ1-2, with TRBD1 identical over 11 bases. The CDR3 extends over 14 amino acids. CDR1 is SGHRS and CDR2 is YFSETQ in the germline V gene. J gave up 6 bases and V 4 bases, and 5 bases lay outside the gene matches. The CDR3 loop is CASSLWTGGDGYTF. The CDR3 DNA follows: TGCGCCAGCAGCCTCTGGACAGGGGGCGATGGCTACACCTTC.

The J gene is TRBJ2-7, the V gene TRBV20-1, with 9 bases that match TRBD1. Germline V gene data show CDR1 as DFQATT and CDR2 as SNEGSKA (reference sequence). CDR3 length equals 16 residues. V trimming: 2 bases; J trimming: 3 bases; junction bases outside the gene matches: 11. CDR3 protein: CSARLWTGVAIYEQYF. The CDR3 DNA reads as TGCAGTGCTAGACTGTGGACAGGGGTTGCTATCTACGAGCAGTACTTC.

This clonotype appeared a few times. V and J are TRBV20-1 and TRBJ1-2; possible D gene TRBD1, 5 bases. The V and J ends lost 0 bases and 12 bases respectively, with 17 bases between them. The CDR3 has 13 amino acids. Germline CDR1 reads DFQATT; CDR2 reads SNEGSKA (reference sequence). CDR3 sequence reads: CSARDRDGPVNTF. CDR3 DNA: TGCAGTGCTAGAGATCGGGACGGCCCAGTCAACACCTTC.

Notes on this clonotype: Since a much larger clone is just one base distant, this may be a read error. The rearrangement links TRBV7-2 to TRBJ2-7; D is unresolved. This CDR3 region has 13 residues. The ends were cut back, 5 bases at V and 3 bases at J, with 11 bases in the middle. Germline CDR1 and CDR2: SGHTA and FQGNSA. CDR3 sequence (DNA): TGTGCCAGCAGCCGGCCGGAGCGCTACGAGCAGTACTTC. It codes for CASSRPERYEQYF.

In the case of this clonotype: Its ends do not fully match the called genes, so a read error is possible. The chain combines TRBV9 with TRBJ2-1, with TRBD2 identical over 8 bases. CDR3 length: 16 amino acids. The V gene's germline CDR1 is SGDLS and CDR2 YYNGEE. The CDR3: CTSSVARSGSINEQFF. The CDR3 DNA reads as TGTACCAGCAGCGTAGCTCGGAGCGGGAGTATTAATGAGCAGTTCTTC.

On this clonotype itself: Germline and junction disagree at one end, which may indicate a read error. This chain joins TRBV7-2 and TRBJ2-1, with 11 bases lining up with TRBD2. The CDR3 spans 16 residues. Germline assignment: CDR1 SGHTA and CDR2 FQGNSA. CDR3 nucleotides: TGTGCCAGCAGTAAAGGGGTAGCGGGGGGGTACAATGAGCGGTTCTTC. As protein: CASSKGVAGGYNERFF.

The chain's CDR3 is CASSLSPFGDNTF. CDR3 coding DNA: TGTGCCAGCAGTTTATCCCCATTTGGGGACAACACCTTC. V gene TRBV27 combines with J gene TRBJ1-2; weak D call: TRBD1 (6 bases). CDR1 is MNHEY, CDR2 SMNVEV, per germline (reference sequence). Trimming pared 0 bases from V and 12 bases from J, leaving 14 bases between. This CDR3 has 13 amino acids.

The sample holds a few counts of this clonotype. The chain joins TRBV5-6 to TRBJ2-3; 8 bases map to TRBD2. The germline CDR1 and CDR2 sequences are SGHDT and YYEEEE. J lost 0 bases, V lost 3 bases, and 3 bases had no gene match. The CDR3 is made up of 15 amino acids. The CDR3 coding sequence is TGTGCCAGCAGCTCGGGGGGGCTTAGCACAGATACGCAGTATTTT. Its protein product is CASSSGGLSTDTQYF.

There are many counts of this clonotype. The chain links TRBV4-2 to TRBJ2-7, with TRBD1 matching over 8 bases. This CDR3 is 15 amino acids long. Unmatched junction bases numbered 7, after V lost 1 base and J lost 5 bases. The germline V gene has CDR1 LGHNA and CDR2 YNFKEQ. In DNA, the CDR3 is TGTGCCAGCAGCCAAGGACAGGGGTTAGGGGACGAGCAGTACTTC. The encoded protein is CASSQGQGLGDEQYF.

This clonotype appeared many times. The chain is built from TRBV12-3 or TRBV12-4 and TRBJ2-3; tentatively, D is TRBD1 or TRBD2 (6 bases each). V was pared by 5 bases and J by 8 bases, with 17 bases between. CDR3 length equals 14 residues. This chain's CDR3 is CASSPRGVVGTQYF. Here the CDR3 DNA reads TGTGCCAGCAGTCCAAGGGGGGTAGTCGGTACGCAGTATTTT.

The gene calls are TRBV7-9 and TRBJ2-1; 8 bases line up with TRBD2. This CDR3 is built from 17 residues. V gave up 2 bases and J gave up 0 bases; unmatched junction bases: 6. In germline, CDR1 is SEHNR, CDR2 FQNEAQ (reference sequence). CDR3 coding DNA: TGTGCCAGCAGCTTAATTAGCGGGGCTAGCTCCTACAATGAGCAGTTCTTC. Protein: CASSLISGASSYNEQFF. Looking up the rest from reference TRBV7-9 and TRBJ2-1 gives the full variable domain: DTGVSQNPRHKITKRGQNVTFRCDPISEHNRLYWYRQTLGQGPEFLTYFQNEAQLEKSRLLSDRFSAERPKGSFSTLEIQRTEQGDSAMYLCASSLISGASSYNEQFFGPGTRLTVL.

This chain links TRBV7-8 with TRBJ2-5; 14 bases are a match to TRBD2. This CDR3 is built from 18 residues. V shed 5 bases and J 0 bases; nucleotides not matched to a gene: 8. The germline V gene encodes CDR1 SGHVS and CDR2 FQNEAQ. CDR3 nucleotides: TGTGCCAGCAGCCAACCGGGGACTAGCGGGGGATACCAAGAGACCCAGTACTTC. Protein: CASSQPGTSGGYQETQYF.

The genes are TRBV29-1 and TRBJ1-2; TRBD1 might be the D (6 bases). CDR1 is SQVTM and CDR2 is ANQGSEA in the germline V gene. This CDR3 contains 15 residues. This CDR3 reads CSALLQTGFRYGYTF. DNA for the CDR3: TGCAGTGCCCTTCTCCAAACAGGGTTTCGATATGGCTACACCTTC.

The chain uses TRBV20-1 and TRBJ2-5, with a tentative D call TRBD2 (6 bases). CDR1 is DFQATT and CDR2 is SNEGSKA in the germline V gene (reference sequence). V dropped 6 bases and J dropped 0 bases, with 14 bases sitting between them. This CDR3 has 14 residues. CDR3 DNA sequence: TGCAGTGCGGGGGAGGCGGTGTACCAAGAGACCCAGTACTTC. This codes for CSAGEAVYQETQYF.

This clonotype was detected a few times. A much larger clone lies one base from this, so it may be a read error. The conserved phenylalanine or tryptophan normally closing the CDR3 is absent here, so this likely arose from a read error. The chain is built from TRBV29-1 and TRBJ2-7; perhaps TRBD1 as D (5 bases). V was trimmed by 7 bases and J by 5 bases, leaving 18 bases between them. Looked up from germline, CDR1 is SQVTM and CDR2 is ANQGSEA. This CDR3 contains 13 residues. The CDR3 protein is CSALGQGAHEQYL. As DNA, the CDR3 is TGCAGCGCCCTAGGGCAGGGTGCCCACGAGCAGTACTTA.

This clonotype was counted only a few times. The rearrangement links TRBV4-1 to TRBJ2-1; 10 bases are a match to TRBD2. CDR3 length: 16 amino acids. CDR1 MGHRA and CDR2 YSYEKL come from the germline V gene. Trimming removed 4 bases from V and 10 bases from J; junction bases left unmatched: 13. The CDR3 protein is CASSRALAGGKKEQFF. The CDR3 DNA follows: TGCGCCAGCAGCCGCGCCTTAGCGGGAGGTAAAAAGGAGCAGTTCTTC.

This clonotype was observed a few times. The genes are TRBV20-1 and TRBJ2-6; D gene unclear. The CDR3 consists of 16 residues. Germline CDR1 reads DFQATT; CDR2 reads SNEGSKA (reference sequence). V dropped 2 bases and J dropped 0 bases, with 11 bases sitting between them. The CDR3 sequence is CSARLAGDSGANVLTF. CDR3 sequence (DNA): TGCAGTGCTAGATTGGCAGGAGACTCTGGGGCCAACGTCCTGACTTTC.